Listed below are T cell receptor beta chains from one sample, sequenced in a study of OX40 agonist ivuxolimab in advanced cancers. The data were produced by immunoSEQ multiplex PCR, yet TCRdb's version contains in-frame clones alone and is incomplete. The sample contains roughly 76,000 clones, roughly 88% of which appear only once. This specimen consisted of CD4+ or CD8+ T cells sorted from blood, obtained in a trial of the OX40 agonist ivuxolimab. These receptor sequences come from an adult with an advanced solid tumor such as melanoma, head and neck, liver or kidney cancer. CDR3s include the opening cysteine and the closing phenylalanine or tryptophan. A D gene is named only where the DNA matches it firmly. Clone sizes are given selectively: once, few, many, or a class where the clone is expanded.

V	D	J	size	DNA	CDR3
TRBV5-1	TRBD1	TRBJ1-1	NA	TGCGCCAGCAGCTTGGGACAGGGATACACTGAAGCTTTCTTT	CASSLGQGYTEAFF
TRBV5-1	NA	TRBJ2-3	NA	TGCGCCAGCACGGCGGGGGCCGCCCCAGATACGCAGTATTTT	CASTAGAAPDTQYF
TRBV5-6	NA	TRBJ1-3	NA	TGTGCCAGCAGCTTGGGAGGCTCGTACTCTGGAAACACCATATATTTT	CASSLGGSYSGNTIYF
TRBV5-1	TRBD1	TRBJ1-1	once	TGCGCCAGCAGCGAACAGGGGGCAAACACTGAAGCTTTCTTT	CASSEQGANTEAFF
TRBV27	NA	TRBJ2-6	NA	TGTGCCAGCAGTTTGGAGGGGCCCGGGGCCTCTGGGGCCAACGTCCTGACTTTC	CASSLEGPGASGANVLTF
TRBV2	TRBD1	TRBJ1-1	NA	TGTGCCAGCACTATAGGACAGGGGACTGAAGCTTTCTTT	CASTIGQGTEAFF
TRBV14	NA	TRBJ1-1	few	TGTGCCAGCAGCCACGGGGGCACTGAAGCTTTCTTT	CASSHGGTEAFF
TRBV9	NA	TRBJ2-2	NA	TGTGCCAGCAGCGTCCGGCTTACCGGGGAGCTGTTTTTT	CASSVRLTGELFF
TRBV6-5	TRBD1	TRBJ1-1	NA	TGTGCCAGCAGCTTACAGGGGGCTAGGACTGAAGCTTTCTTT	CASSLQGARTEAFF
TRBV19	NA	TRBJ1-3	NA	TGTGCCAGTAGTAGAGAGCAATCCTCTGGAAACACCATATATTTT	CASSREQSSGNTIYF
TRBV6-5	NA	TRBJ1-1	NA	TGTGCCAGCAGTTACGTTGCGGGGACTGAAGCTTTCTTT	CASSYVAGTEAFF
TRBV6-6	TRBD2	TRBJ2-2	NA	TGTGCCACCTCGGGGGGGGGAACCGGGGAGCTGTTTTTT	CATSGGGTGELFF
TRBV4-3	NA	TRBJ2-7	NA	TGCGCCAGCAGCCCCCTCCCGGGGGATCCCTACGAGCAGTACTTC	CASSPLPGDPYEQYF
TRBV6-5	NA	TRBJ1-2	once	TGTGCCAGCAGTCCCCAGGCCTACTATGGCTACACCTTC	CASSPQAYYGYTF
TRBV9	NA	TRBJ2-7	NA	TGTGCCAGCAGCGTTAGTTCGGTTGCTCTCAACGAGCAGTACTTC	CASSVSSVALNEQYF
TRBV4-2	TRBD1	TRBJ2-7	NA	TGTGCCAGCAGCCCGAGGCCGGGACAGGGTTACGAGCAGTACTTC	CASSPRPGQGYEQYF
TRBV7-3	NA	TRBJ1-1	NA	TGTGCCAGCAGCTTAATGGGGGGGCTAGGAACTGAAGCTTTCTTT	CASSLMGGLGTEAFF
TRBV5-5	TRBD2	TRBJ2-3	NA	TGTGCCAGCAGGGGGACTAGCGGCACAGATACGCAGTATTTT	CASRGTSGTDTQYF
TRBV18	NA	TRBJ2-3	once	TGTGCCAGCTCACTTAGCGCTACCGGAGATACGCAGTATTTT	CASSLSATGDTQYF
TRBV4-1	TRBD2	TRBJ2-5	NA	TGCGCCAGCAGCCAAGGGGCTAGCGGGGGTTGGATAGAGACCCAGTACTTC	CASSQGASGGWIETQYF
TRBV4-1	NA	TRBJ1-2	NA	TGCGCCAGCAGCCAAGAAGGGTCTGCAGCTAACTATGGCTACACCTTC	CASSQEGSAANYGYTF
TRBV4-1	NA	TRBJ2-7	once	TGCGCCAGCAGCCGCCGCAATGGGGAATGGAACGAGCAGTACTTC	CASSRRNGEWNEQYF
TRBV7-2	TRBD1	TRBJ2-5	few	TGTGCCAGCAGCCAAAAGTTGGACAGGTTTGAGACCCAGTACTTC	CASSQKLDRFETQYF
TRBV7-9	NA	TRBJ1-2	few	TGTGCCAGCAGCTCCCAATCGAGGACCGCCTATGGCTACACCTTC	CASSSQSRTAYGYTF
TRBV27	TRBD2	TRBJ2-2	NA	TGTGCCAGCAGTTTAAAACTAGCGGGGGGGTGGACCGGGGAGCTGTTTTTT	CASSLKLAGGWTGELFF
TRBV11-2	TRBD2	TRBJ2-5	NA	TGTGCCAGCAGCTTAGGCGCCCTAGCGGGCAGGGAGACCCAGTACTTC	CASSLGALAGRETQYF
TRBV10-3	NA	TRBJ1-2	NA	TGTGCCATCAGTGCGGGACCTACTCATTCTAACTATGGCTACACCTTC	CAISAGPTHSNYGYTF